These 24 T cell receptor beta chains originate from one sample sequenced in a study of T-cell memory formation after mild COVID-19. TCRdb recomputed calls from the 5' RACE reads with MiXCR, one row per CDR3 protein. This repertoire shows some 160,000 distinct CDR3 sequences, roughly 13% found once; its top ten account for 3% to 4%. Sequenced sample: PBMCs or a T cell subset sorted from them (not recorded which). These receptors all stem from a young man who had mild COVID-19 (a few samples of this study predate the infection). Cell type and time point are not known.

This clonotype was seen only a few times. CDR3 nucleotide sequence: TGCAGTGCTAGACAGGGTCTTAATGAAAAACTGTTTTTT. It encodes CSARQGLNEKLFF. This rearrangement joins TRBV20-1 to TRBJ1-4; D is possibly TRBD1 (5 bases). V lost 2 bases to trimming and J lost 4 bases, with 8 bases between them. CDR1 is DFQATT and CDR2 is SNEGSKA in the germline V gene (reference sequence). The CDR3 has 13 amino acids.

In its sample, this clonotype was seen a few times. The CDR3 loop reads CASSLEAHNEQFF. For the CDR3, the DNA is TGCGCCAGCAGCTTGGAAGCGCACAATGAGCAGTTCTTC. This chain links TRBV5-1 with TRBJ2-1; D gene uncertain. V was pared by 0 bases and J by 5 bases, with 6 bases between. The CDR3 is made up of 13 amino acids. Germline V lookup: CDR1 SGHRS, CDR2 YFSETQ.

CDR3 protein: CASSLQGAISGEQFF. As DNA, the CDR3 is TGTGCCAGCAGCTTACAGGGGGCGATCTCTGGTGAGCAGTTCTTC. The J gene is TRBJ2-1, the V gene TRBV7-2, with 8 positions matching TRBD1. The CDR3 totals 15 residues. Germline CDR1 and CDR2: SGHTA and FQGNSA. Trimming removed 2 bases from V and 9 bases from J; junction bases left unmatched: 9. The full variable domain, its missing parts supplied by reference TRBV7-2 and TRBJ2-1, is GAGVSQSPSNKVTEKGKDVELRCDPISGHTALYWYRQSLGQGLEFLIYFQGNSAPDKSGLPSDRFSAERTGGSVSTLTIQRTQQEDSAVYLCASSLQGAISGEQFFGPGTRLTVL.

The CDR3 protein is CASSPMAIYNEQFF. The CDR3 DNA reads as TGCGCCAGCAGCCCCATGGCCATCTACAATGAGCAGTTCTTC. This rearrangement joins TRBV4-3 to TRBJ2-1; D unclear. Germline values: CDR1 LGHNA, CDR2 YSLEER. V lost 4 bases to trimming and J lost 3 bases, with 10 bases between them. The length of the CDR3 is 14 residues.

This clonotype has at least ten counts. The V gene is TRBV4-1, the J gene TRBJ1-1; 7 nucleotides align to TRBD1. CDR3 length: 21 residues. Trimming took 3 bases from V and 0 from J; bases not matched to a gene: 22. CDR1 and CDR2 from the germline V gene are MGHRA and YSYEKL. CDR3 sequence reads: CASSQLFQNFRDSLLNTEAFF. The CDR3 DNA follows: TGCGCCAGCAGCCAGCTATTCCAGAATTTCCGGGACAGCCTTCTGAACACTGAAGCTTTCTTT.

The chain joins TRBV28 to TRBJ1-2, with TRBD1 identical over 7 bases. The ends lost 7 bases at V and 3 bases at J; junction bases unmatched: 17. The CDR3 covers 17 residues. From germline, CDR1 is MDHEN and CDR2 SYDVKM. In DNA form, the CDR3 reads TGTGCCAGCAACTCACCGGGACAGTTTGTGTTGGACTATGGCTACACCTTC. As protein: CASNSPGQFVLDYGYTF.

The chain is built from TRBV5-1 and TRBJ1-1; D gene uncertain. The CDR3 length is 15 residues. Germline lookup yields CDR1 SGHRS and CDR2 YFSETQ. V was trimmed by 3 bases and J by 4 bases, leaving 16 bases between them. This CDR3 reads CASSSWSLGSTEAFF. The CDR3 coding sequence is TGCGCCAGCAGCTCCTGGTCCTTGGGCTCCACTGAAGCTTTCTTT.

This clonotype has a handful of counts. This sequence joins TRBV7-2 and TRBJ2-5; D tentatively fits TRBD1 or TRBD2 (5 bases each). This CDR3 spans 14 amino acids. V lost 4 bases, J lost 7 bases, and 16 bases lay in between. Germline CDR1 is SGHTA and CDR2 is FQGNSA. CDR3 region: CASSSGTGIGTQYF. The CDR3, as DNA: TGTGCCAGCAGCTCGGGGACGGGAATTGGGACCCAGTACTTC.

This clonotype was observed a few times. The CDR3 nucleotides read TGTGCCAGCGGACAGGGGTACGAGCAGTACTTC. Translated, it gives CASGQGYEQYF. The chain uses TRBV6-2 or TRBV6-3 and TRBJ2-7, with 9 nucleotides matching TRBD1. Losses at the gene ends were 8 bases for V and 4 bases for J; bases not matched to a gene: 0. The germline CDR1 and CDR2 sequences are MNHEY and SVGEGT. The CDR3 is made up of 11 amino acids.

This clonotype was seen at least ten times. V gene TRBV5-1 combines with J gene TRBJ2-3; 8 nucleotides line up with TRBD2. The germline CDR1 and CDR2 sequences are SGHRS and YFSETQ. V lost 1 base, J lost 4 bases, and 2 bases stayed unmatched. There are 14 residues in the CDR3. The CDR3 loop reads CASSLTSGPDTQYF. The DNA for the CDR3 is TGCGCCAGCAGCTTGACTAGCGGCCCAGATACGCAGTATTTT.

This clonotype was observed at least ten times. The chain employs TRBV7-2 and TRBJ2-3, with a tentative D call TRBD1 (5 bases). Germline V gene lookup returns CDR1 SGHTA and CDR2 FQGNSA. V lost 5 bases to trimming and J lost 0 bases, with 9 bases between them. The CDR3 sequence is 14 residues long. CDR3 DNA sequence: TGTGCCAGCAGCCTACGACAGAGCACAGATACGCAGTATTTT. Translation: CASSLRQSTDTQYF.

The J gene is TRBJ1-4, the V gene TRBV7-2; D is undetermined. The CDR3 extends over 15 amino acids. The germline gives CDR1 SGHTA, CDR2 FQGNSA. Deletions cut 4 bases from V and 7 bases from J, with 16 bases between. The CDR3 DNA is TGTGCCAGCAGCTCAGCCGGCTCTTGGGGTGAAAAACTGTTTTTT. It specifies CASSSAGSWGEKLFF.

This clonotype was recorded a few times. The chain uses TRBV18 and TRBJ2-3, with 9 bases matching TRBD1. V dropped 9 bases and J dropped 2; count of bases not matched to a gene: 9. The CDR3 has 15 residues. Per the germline V gene, CDR1 is KGHSH and CDR2 is LQKENI. The CDR3 bases are TGTGCCAGTAAACCGGGACAGGGCTACACAGATACGCAGTATTTT. Translation gives CASKPGQGYTDTQYF.

This clonotype was recorded many times. V and J are TRBV9 and TRBJ2-2; tentative D call: TRBD1 (5 bases). This CDR3 contains 15 residues. V lost 0 bases and J lost 3, with 9 bases in between. Germline CDR1 reads SGDLS; CDR2 reads YYNGEE. CDR3 bases: TGTGCCAGCAGCGTAGATCAGGGTTACACCGGGGAGCTGTTTTTT. Amino acids: CASSVDQGYTGELFF. Full variable domain (missing parts from reference TRBV9 and TRBJ2-2): DSGVTQTPKHLITATGQRVTLRCSPRSGDLSVYWYQQSLDQGLQFLIQYYNGEERAKGNILERFSAQQFPDLHSELNLSSLELGDSALYFCASSVDQGYTGELFFGEGSRLTVL.

The table lists this clonotype with a few counts. This chain links TRBV4-3 with TRBJ1-2, with 9 nucleotides matching TRBD1. V lost 0 bases, J lost 8 bases, and 4 bases stayed unmatched. The length of the CDR3 is 14 residues. Germline V gene data show CDR1 as LGHNA and CDR2 as YSLEER. CDR3 region: CASSQETGGYGYTF. Written as DNA, the CDR3 is TGCGCCAGCAGCCAAGAGACAGGGGGTTACGGCTACACCTTC.

V and J are TRBV30 and TRBJ2-5; D uncertain. This CDR3 region has 11 residues. V was trimmed by 0 bases and J by 5 bases, leaving 4 bases between them. Germline CDR1 and CDR2: GTSNPN and SVGIG (reference sequence). CDR3 bases: TGTGCCTGGAGTGTAGGGGAGACCCAGTACTTC. The encoded protein is CAWSVGETQYF.

The gene calls are TRBV20-1 and TRBJ2-5; either TRBD1 or TRBD2 may supply D (5 bases each). Germline CDR1 and CDR2: DFQATT and SNEGSKA (reference sequence). V lost 6 bases to trimming and J lost 5 bases, with 28 bases between them. This CDR3 is 17 amino acids long. CDR3 loop: CSAQTHEQARTGETQYF. CDR3 DNA sequence: TGCAGTGCCCAGACCCACGAACAGGCACGGACGGGGGAGACCCAGTACTTC.

This clonotype turned up a few times. This chain uses TRBV18 with TRBJ2-5; TRBD1 or TRBD2 may be the D gene (5 bases each). The CDR3 sequence is 15 residues long. V was trimmed by 1 base and J by 1 base, leaving 10 bases between them. Per germline, CDR1 KGHSH and CDR2 LQKENI. The CDR3 DNA sequence: TGTGCCAGCTCACCACGATGGGGGTTCCAAGAGACCCAGTACTTC. Translation gives CASSPRWGFQETQYF.

This clonotype has a handful of counts. V usage is TRBV9 and J usage is TRBJ2-1; D gene uncertain. The CDR3 loop spans 16 amino acids. The germline V gene has CDR1 SGDLS and CDR2 YYNGEE. V was cut by 0 bases and J by 3 bases, with 13 bases left in between. CDR3 amino acids: CASSVGQSPLYNEQFF. CDR3 nucleotides: TGTGCCAGCAGCGTAGGCCAATCCCCTCTCTACAATGAGCAGTTCTTC.

This clonotype was seen more than once but under ten times. This chain connects TRBV7-9 to TRBJ2-3; weak D call: TRBD1 (6 bases). There are 11 residues in the CDR3. CDR1 and CDR2 (germline): SEHNR, FQNEAQ (reference sequence). Deletions cut 5 bases from V and 8 bases from J, with 8 bases between. The CDR3 sequence: CASSKQGTQYF. For the CDR3, the DNA is TGTGCCAGCAGCAAACAGGGTACGCAGTATTTT.

The V gene is TRBV2, the J gene TRBJ2-2; the D is unclear. The V end was cut by 6 bases, the J end by 4 bases, with 9 bases between. The germline gives CDR1 SNHLY, CDR2 FYNNEI. This CDR3 spans 13 amino acids. This CDR3 is CASRKDPTGELFF. The CDR3 region has the DNA TGTGCCAGCAGAAAGGATCCCACCGGGGAGCTGTTTTTT.

In its sample, this clonotype was seen many times. The chain employs TRBV5-1 and TRBJ2-3, with 11 bases fitting TRBD2. In germline, CDR1 is SGHRS, CDR2 YFSETQ. The CDR3 has 16 residues. After removal of 4 bases from V and 7 bases from J, the junction contained 11 bases not matched to a gene. This chain's CDR3 is CASSETLTSGEHTQYF. The CDR3 nucleotides read TGCGCCAGCAGCGAGACACTGACTAGCGGGGAGCATACGCAGTATTTT. The variable domain in full, completed from reference TRBV5-1 and TRBJ2-3, reads KAGVTQTPRYLIKTRGQQVTLSCSPISGHRSVSWYQQTPGQGLQFLFEYFSETQRNKGNFPGRFSGRQFSNSRSEMNVSTLELGDSALYLCASSETLTSGEHTQYFGPGTRLTVL.

V gene TRBV7-9 combines with J gene TRBJ1-6; 8 bases are shared with TRBD1. The CDR3 is 14 amino acids. Germline-derived CDR1 and CDR2 are SEHNR and FQNEAQ (reference sequence). J lost 9 bases, V lost 5 bases, and 6 bases had no gene match. CDR3 residues: CASSRQGTGSPLHF. CDR3 nucleotide sequence: TGTGCCAGCAGCCGACAGGGGACCGGTTCACCCCTCCACTTT.

This clonotype appeared a few times. The chain recombines TRBV9 with TRBJ2-1, with D perhaps matching TRBD2 (5 bases). V dropped 8 bases and J dropped 0 bases, with 18 bases sitting between them. Per germline, CDR1 SGDLS and CDR2 YYNGEE. The CDR3 contains 16 residues. This CDR3 is CARGIGGRYSYNEQFF. Here the CDR3 DNA reads TGTGCCAGGGGCATCGGCGGGCGATACTCCTACAATGAGCAGTTCTTC.